The T cell receptor beta chain described here comes from a study of cytomegalovirus exposure and HLA in healthy donors. The study ran its PCR with 60 Vbeta and 13 Jbeta primers. Libraries were prepared by immunoSEQ multiplex PCR; TCRdb keeps only in-frame clonotypes and omits some of them. The sample contains around 95,000 clones, around 74% of which appear only once. This CDR3 comprises 16 residues. Germline assignment: CDR1 LGHNA and CDR2 YSLEER. Trimming left V 0 bases short and J 2 bases short, with 14 bases between. This clone was observed at least ten times. The receptor comes from a man aged 25 to 45 in good health and CMV-seropositive. Sequenced: PBMCs. This chain links TRBV4-3 with TRBJ2-7; D is possibly TRBD2 (5 bases). The CDR3 spells CASSQDLGDGTYEQYF. CDR3 in DNA: TGCGCCAGCAGCCAAGATCTGGGAGACGGAACCTACGAGCAGTACTTC.